The next 26 T cell receptor beta chains were all read from a single sample in a study of cytotoxic CD8 clonotypes in ibrutinib-treated CLL. Sequencing was performed with immunoSEQ multiplex PCR; in TCRdb, only in-frame clones are kept and a portion is missing. The repertoire has approximately 320,000 clones, under 70% of them found once; the top ten carry around 6.5%. The starting material was PBMCs, obtained after 36 months of ibrutinib treatment. The source is a human donor with chronic lymphocytic leukemia.

The chain is built from TRBV6-6 and TRBJ2-7, with 7 bases fitting TRBD1. The V gene end was trimmed by 0 bases and the J gene end by 7 bases; junction bases not matched to a gene: 9. This CDR3 contains 15 residues. In germline, CDR1 is MNHNY, CDR2 SVGAGI (reference sequence). Written as DNA, the CDR3 is TGTGCCAGCAGTTACTCAGGAACAGGGGAAGTAGAGCAGTACTTC. Amino acids: CASSYSGTGEVEQYF.

The chain joins TRBV27 to TRBJ2-1; tentative D call: TRBD1 (5 bases). There are 14 residues in the CDR3. Between the trimmed V and J ends, which lost 2 bases and 3 bases, there was a span of 8 bases. CDR1 is MNHEY and CDR2 is SMNVEV in the germline V gene (reference sequence). CDR3 amino acids: CASSLRQIYNEQFF. The CDR3, as DNA: TGTGCCAGCAGTTTAAGACAGATCTACAATGAGCAGTTCTTC.

V and J are TRBV29-1 and TRBJ2-3; 11 bases are shared with TRBD2. The V gene end was trimmed by 6 bases and the J gene end by 6 bases; junction bases not matched to a gene: 11. The CDR3 is 15 residues long. Germline CDR1 and CDR2: SQVTM and ANQGSEA. The CDR3 region is CSVAGIAGGPDTQYF. The CDR3 coding sequence is TGCAGCGTGGCTGGCATAGCGGGAGGGCCGGATACGCAGTATTTT.

This clone came up a few times. The chain carries TRBV9 and TRBJ2-5; 11 bases agree with TRBD2. The germline CDR1 and CDR2 sequences are SGDLS and YYNGEE. V gave up 0 bases and J gave up 5 bases; unmatched junction bases: 3. CDR3 length equals 15 residues. The CDR3 loop is CASSVASGRYETQYF. The CDR3, as DNA: TGTGCCAGCAGCGTAGCTAGCGGGAGGTATGAGACCCAGTACTTC.

This clone has ten or more counts. The gene calls are TRBV19 and TRBJ2-7; TRBD1 matches at 8 bases. The CDR3 runs to 14 residues. Per the germline V gene, CDR1 is LNHDA and CDR2 is SQIVND (reference sequence). V lost 1 base to trimming and J lost 2 bases; unmatched junction nucleotides: 1. The CDR3 coding sequence is TGTGCCAGTAGTATAGGGACAGGGCCCTACGAGCAGTACTTC. Protein product: CASSIGTGPYEQYF.

The chain uses TRBV10-3 and TRBJ2-3; D gene ambiguous. This CDR3 has 13 residues. V was pared by 11 bases and J by 2 bases, with 14 bases between. The V gene's germline CDR1 is ENHRY and CDR2 SYGVKD. CDR3 amino acids: CAAVSSPTDTQYF. The CDR3 DNA reads as TGTGCCGCCGTCTCATCCCCCACAGATACGCAGTATTTT.

V gene TRBV11-2 combines with J gene TRBJ2-1; 8 bases fit TRBD2. Germline V gene data show CDR1 as SGHAT and CDR2 as FQNNGV. V trimming: 2 bases; J trimming: 8 bases; junction bases outside the gene matches: 11. This CDR3 contains 16 residues. CDR3 DNA sequence: TGTGCCAGCAGCTTAAGCGGGAGACGGTCTGTGGATGAGCAGTTCTTC. Protein product: CASSLSGRRSVDEQFF.

The table lists this clone with a few counts. The rearrangement uses TRBV9 and TRBJ2-7; 11 bases are a match to TRBD1. With 3 bases clipped from V and 5 bases from J, the junction kept 10 bases outside the gene matches. The CDR3 loop spans 16 amino acids. Germline V gene lookup returns CDR1 SGDLS and CDR2 YYNGEE. CDR3 region: CASSARTGGAPHEQYF. In DNA form, the CDR3 reads TGTGCCAGCAGCGCGAGGACAGGGGGCGCCCCCCACGAGCAGTACTTC.

The V call is TRBV20-1, the J call TRBJ2-5, with 7 bases that match TRBD1. V shed 8 bases and J 4 bases; nucleotides not matched to a gene: 4. The germline V gene encodes CDR1 DFQATT and CDR2 SNEGSKA (reference sequence). The CDR3 sequence is 11 residues long. DNA for the CDR3: TGCAGTTCAGGGGGTGTAGAGACCCAGTACTTC. It codes for CSSGGVETQYF.

The gene calls are TRBV2 and TRBJ2-1; unclear D gene. The CDR3 consists of 11 residues. The germline gives CDR1 SNHLY, CDR2 FYNNEI. The V and J ends lost 6 bases and 8 bases respectively, with 8 bases between them. CDR3 sequence (DNA): TGTGCCAGCAGAAGGGTGGATGAGCAGTTCTTC. Translation: CASRRVDEQFF.

This chain uses TRBV10-3 with TRBJ2-1, with D perhaps TRBD2 (6 bases). V was pared by 6 bases and J by 7 bases, with 13 bases between. Germline-derived CDR1 and CDR2 are ENHRY and SYGVKD. The CDR3 spans 13 residues. The CDR3 spells CAIRALATNEQFF. The CDR3 region has the DNA TGTGCCATCAGGGCCCTAGCGACGAATGAGCAGTTCTTC.

The J gene is TRBJ2-3, the V gene TRBV7-3; 7 nucleotides line up with TRBD2. Trimming cost V 1 base and J 3 bases; bases outside gene matches: 7. Germline V gene data show CDR1 as SGHTA and CDR2 as FQGTGA. The CDR3 length is 16 residues. The CDR3: CASSLRGGSSTDTQYF. In DNA form, the CDR3 reads TGTGCCAGCAGCTTAAGGGGCGGGAGTAGTACAGATACGCAGTATTTT.

V gene TRBV10-3 combines with J gene TRBJ2-1; D may correspond to TRBD1 or TRBD2 (5 bases each). The CDR3 totals 14 residues. Germline CDR1 is ENHRY and CDR2 is SYGVKD. Trimming shortened V by 7 bases and J by 5 bases, and 15 bases separated the two germline ends. The CDR3 reads CAINTGGGDNEQFF. The DNA for the CDR3 is TGTGCCATCAATACAGGAGGCGGCGACAATGAGCAGTTCTTC.

The chain links TRBV27 to TRBJ1-5, with D perhaps TRBD1 (6 bases). The length of the CDR3 is 14 residues. Trimming shortened V by 8 bases and J by 2 bases, and 13 bases separated the two germline ends. CDR1 and CDR2 from the germline V gene are MNHEY and SMNVEV (reference sequence). The DNA of the CDR3 is TGTGCCAGCGCGGACAGAACTCGCAATCAGCCCCAGCATTTT. Amino acid sequence: CASADRTRNQPQHF.

The genes are TRBV10-2 and TRBJ2-7, with D possibly being TRBD1 (6 bases). Germline loops: CDR1 WSHSY, CDR2 SAAADI. The CDR3 runs to 15 residues. With 3 bases removed from V and 1 base from J, the gap between germline ends came to 13 bases. This chain's CDR3 is CASSDFGTPSYEQYF. The CDR3, as DNA: TGCGCCAGCAGTGATTTTGGGACACCTTCCTACGAGCAGTACTTC.

The CDR3 coding sequence is TGCAGCGTTGGGGCCTGGCATGAGCAGTTCTTC. It translates to CSVGAWHEQFF. This chain connects TRBV29-1 to TRBJ2-1; D call uncertain. Per the germline V gene, CDR1 is SQVTM and CDR2 is ANQGSEA. V lost 4 bases and J 8 bases, leaving 9 bases between the germline ends. This CDR3 spans 11 amino acids.

This chain links TRBV6-5 with TRBJ1-4; D is possibly TRBD1 (5 bases). The CDR3 is 14 amino acids. V lost 6 bases and J 3 bases, leaving 11 bases between the germline ends. Germline lookup yields CDR1 MNHEY and CDR2 SVGAGI. CDR3 in amino acids: CASRQDGANEKLFF. CDR3 bases: TGTGCCAGCAGACAGGATGGAGCTAATGAAAAACTGTTTTTT.

The chain employs TRBV28 and TRBJ2-7; D not resolved. The CDR3 spans 14 residues. The V and J ends lost 3 bases and 0 bases respectively, with 9 bases between them. The germline gives CDR1 MDHEN, CDR2 SYDVKM. The CDR3 bases are TGTGCCAGCAGTTTCGGAGCAGCCTCCTACGAGCAGTACTTC. As protein: CASSFGAASYEQYF.

Only a few counts were recorded for this clone. The J gene is TRBJ1-3, the V gene TRBV5-1; 7 bases line up with TRBD1. Germline trimming cut 0 bases from V and 0 bases from J; bases unmatched to any gene: 6. From germline, CDR1 is SGHRS and CDR2 YFSETQ. The CDR3 spans 17 residues. DNA of the CDR3: TGCGCCAGCAGCTTGGGGCTCACAGGGGTCTCTGGAAACACCATATATTTT. As protein: CASSLGLTGVSGNTIYF.

The chain couples TRBV7-6 to TRBJ2-7, with 11 bases lining up with TRBD2. V gave up 5 bases and J gave up 0 bases; unmatched junction bases: 6. The CDR3 has 16 amino acids. The germline CDR1 and CDR2 sequences are SGHVS and FNYEAQ. The CDR3 nucleotides read TGTGCCAGCAGCCCTTCGGGACTAGCGGACTCCTACGAGCAGTACTTC. Residues: CASSPSGLADSYEQYF.

This clone has a handful of counts. V is TRBV12-5 and J is TRBJ1-1; D not resolved. CDR1 LGHNT and CDR2 FRNRAP come from the germline V gene. The CDR3 sequence is 15 residues long. The germline V and J ends were trimmed by 4 bases and 3 bases, with 15 bases remaining between them. CDR3 nucleotides: TGTGCTAGTGGTTCGTCGGCCCGACGGGACACTGAAGCTTTCTTT. Protein product: CASGSSARRDTEAFF.

This sequence joins TRBV27 and TRBJ1-6; D is possibly TRBD1 (5 bases). This CDR3 is built from 15 residues. The V end lost 3 bases, the J end lost 5 bases, and 11 bases lay between the germline ends. Germline CDR1 is MNHEY and CDR2 is SMNVEV (reference sequence). Here the CDR3 DNA reads TGTGCCAGCAGTTTCAGGGAGAGCGATAATTCACCCCTCCACTTT. It specifies CASSFRESDNSPLHF.

The chain combines TRBV10-3 with TRBJ2-3; no definite D call. CDR1 ENHRY and CDR2 SYGVKD come from the germline V gene. The CDR3 sequence is 11 residues long. Trimming pared 10 bases from V and 4 bases from J, leaving 9 bases between. The CDR3 sequence: CATQNPDTQYF. The CDR3 bases are TGTGCCACCCAAAATCCAGATACGCAGTATTTT.

This sequence joins TRBV7-3 and TRBJ2-7; 11 nucleotides align to TRBD2. The CDR3 is 14 residues long. CDR1 is SGHTA, CDR2 FQGTGA, per germline. Losses at the gene ends were 1 base for V and 5 bases for J; bases not matched to a gene: 1. Here the CDR3 DNA reads TGTGCCAGCAGCTTAAAGGGACTAGCGGACGAGCAGTACTTC. It translates to CASSLKGLADEQYF. Based on the CDR3 plus reference TRBV7-3 and TRBJ2-7, the full variable domain is GAGVSQTPSNKVTEKGKYVELRCDPISGHTALYWYRQSLGQGPEFLIYFQGTGAADDSGLPNDRFFAVRPEGSVSTLKIQRTERGDSAVYLCASSLKGLADEQYFGPGTRLTVT.

The chain uses TRBV11-2 and TRBJ2-3, with TRBD2 matching 8 bases. CDR3 length: 17 amino acids. Per germline, CDR1 SGHAT and CDR2 FQNNGV. The junction had 8 bases not matched to a gene; V was cut back by 1 base and J by 2 bases. CDR3 DNA: TGTGCCAGCAGCTTAGGACTTACTAGCGGCCCCACAGATACGCAGTATTTT. Encoded protein: CASSLGLTSGPTDTQYF.

This clone was recorded once. The chain recombines TRBV18 with TRBJ1-4; possible D gene TRBD1, 5 bases. CDR3 length: 15 residues. Germline assignment: CDR1 KGHSH and CDR2 LQKENI. The V end lost 3 bases, the J end lost 4 bases, and 12 bases lay between the germline ends. Here the CDR3 DNA reads TGTGCCAGCTCACCGGGGCTGAATAGTAATGAAAAACTGTTTTTT. It is translated as CASSPGLNSNEKLFF.